This is a list of T cell receptor beta chains from one sample in a study of OX40 agonist ivuxolimab in advanced cancers. Assay used: immunoSEQ multiplex PCR; TCRdb lists only in-frame clones, some missing. The data show about 36,000 clones, with about 81% seen just once and 22% held by the top ten. The specimen comprised CD4+ or CD8+ T cells sorted from blood, sampled in a trial of the OX40 agonist ivuxolimab. Source of these receptors: an adult with an advanced solid tumor such as melanoma, head and neck, liver or kidney cancer. The CDR3 runs from the conserved cysteine through the conserved F or W. Fields, in order: D gene, V gene, clone size, J gene, CDR3 DNA, CDR3 protein. A D gene is named only where the DNA matches it firmly. Size values are once, few and many counts, or a class for expanded clones, and some rows have none.

d_call: -; v_call: TRBV28; clone_size: -; j_call: TRBJ2-7; cdr3_nt: TGTGCCAGCAGTTCCACAGGGACCCTTTATTTATACGAGCAGTACTTC; cdr3_aa: CASSSTGTLYLYEQYF
d_call: TRBD1; v_call: TRBV29-1; clone_size: -; j_call: TRBJ2-7; cdr3_nt: TGCAGCGTTGGTAAGACAGGGGTCTACGAGCAGTACTTC; cdr3_aa: CSVGKTGVYEQYF
d_call: -; v_call: TRBV5-5; clone_size: -; j_call: TRBJ2-5; cdr3_nt: TGTGCCAGCAGCTTGATCCATGGTTCGGAGACCCAGTACTTC; cdr3_aa: CASSLIHGSETQYF
d_call: -; v_call: TRBV19; clone_size: -; j_call: TRBJ2-3; cdr3_nt: TGTGCCAGTAGTTCCCGAGATGTAGATACGCAGTATTTT; cdr3_aa: CASSSRDVDTQYF
d_call: TRBD1; v_call: TRBV28; clone_size: once; j_call: TRBJ1-5; cdr3_nt: TGTGCCAGCAGTCCACGGACAGGGGGCGCGGGCAATCAGCCCCAGCATTTT; cdr3_aa: CASSPRTGGAGNQPQHF
d_call: TRBD2; v_call: TRBV5-5; clone_size: -; j_call: TRBJ2-3; cdr3_nt: TGTGCCAGCAGTTTTGGGCGGGGGGAGAGATCTCTCACAGATACGCAGTATTTT; cdr3_aa: CASSFGRGERSLTDTQYF
d_call: TRBD2; v_call: TRBV7-3; clone_size: few; j_call: TRBJ2-3; cdr3_nt: TGTGCCAGCAGCTTACAGCGGGACACAGATACGCAGTATTTT; cdr3_aa: CASSLQRDTDTQYF
d_call: -; v_call: TRBV6-5; clone_size: -; j_call: TRBJ1-5; cdr3_nt: TGTGCCAGCAGCCCGACATCCTATAGCAATCAGCCCCAGCATTTT; cdr3_aa: CASSPTSYSNQPQHF
d_call: TRBD1; v_call: TRBV6-1; clone_size: -; j_call: TRBJ2-2; cdr3_nt: TGTGCCAGCAAGGCCCAGGGGGCCACCGGGGAGCTGTTTTTT; cdr3_aa: CASKAQGATGELFF
d_call: TRBD2; v_call: TRBV6-5; clone_size: -; j_call: TRBJ2-5; cdr3_nt: TGTGCCAGCAGCCCCCCGGGACTACCTCCTTCCCAGTACTTC; cdr3_aa: CASSPPGLPPSQYF
d_call: -; v_call: TRBV7-8; clone_size: -; j_call: TRBJ1-5; cdr3_nt: TGTGCCAGCAGCTTAGCGCGGGGGGGACGGAGCAATCAGCCCCAGCATTTT; cdr3_aa: CASSLARGGRSNQPQHF
d_call: TRBD1; v_call: TRBV28; clone_size: -; j_call: TRBJ1-1; cdr3_nt: TGTGCCAGCAGTTACCCCGGGGCAGGGGGCTGGGCTTTCTTT; cdr3_aa: CASSYPGAGGWAFF
d_call: TRBD1; v_call: TRBV6-5; clone_size: -; j_call: TRBJ2-2; cdr3_nt: TGTGCCAGCTCCGGGACAGGGGCGAACACCGGGGAGCTGTTTTTT; cdr3_aa: CASSGTGANTGELFF
d_call: TRBD2; v_call: TRBV30; clone_size: -; j_call: TRBJ2-2; cdr3_nt: TGTGCCTCTCCCCGGGGGGGCATCACCGGGGAGCTGTTTTTT; cdr3_aa: CASPRGGITGELFF
d_call: -; v_call: TRBV19; clone_size: -; j_call: TRBJ2-2; cdr3_nt: TGTGCCAGTAGTATACGGGGGGCCACCGGGGAGCTGTTTTTT; cdr3_aa: CASSIRGATGELFF
d_call: -; v_call: TRBV4-3; clone_size: -; j_call: TRBJ1-4; cdr3_nt: TGCGCCAGCAGCCAAGGGCCCGCACGGTTTAATGAAAAACTGTTTTTT; cdr3_aa: CASSQGPARFNEKLFF
d_call: TRBD1; v_call: TRBV9; clone_size: -; j_call: TRBJ2-7; cdr3_nt: TGTGCCAGCAGCGTAGCGACAGGGAGCTACGAGCAGTACTTC; cdr3_aa: CASSVATGSYEQYF
d_call: -; v_call: TRBV19; clone_size: -; j_call: TRBJ2-3; cdr3_nt: TGTGCCAGCATGGATTGGGACTCCAACACAGATACGCAGTATTTT; cdr3_aa: CASMDWDSNTDTQYF
d_call: -; v_call: TRBV18; clone_size: -; j_call: TRBJ1-1; cdr3_nt: TGTGCCAGCTCCCCCGGGACTAACACTGAAGCTTTCTTT; cdr3_aa: CASSPGTNTEAFF
d_call: TRBD1; v_call: TRBV28; clone_size: -; j_call: TRBJ1-2; cdr3_nt: TGTGCCAGCGGGACAGCGCTTAACTATGGCTACACCTTC; cdr3_aa: CASGTALNYGYTF
d_call: -; v_call: TRBV28; clone_size: -; j_call: TRBJ1-1; cdr3_nt: TGTGCCAGCAGTTACGCCAGGGAAGAGTCGGCTTTCTTT; cdr3_aa: CASSYAREESAFF
d_call: -; v_call: TRBV19; clone_size: -; j_call: TRBJ1-2; cdr3_nt: TGTGCCTCACTTTCAAAGTTGGGGAACTATGGCTACACCTTC; cdr3_aa: CASLSKLGNYGYTF
d_call: -; v_call: TRBV7-9; clone_size: -; j_call: TRBJ2-5; cdr3_nt: TGTGCCAGCAGCTTTCTTTACTCCAGCCAAGAGACCCAGTACTTC; cdr3_aa: CASSFLYSSQETQYF